The 8 T cell receptor beta chains below all came from one sample that was sequenced in a study of blood T cell repertoires in COVID-19. Assay: immunoSEQ multiplex PCR; the TCRdb copy retains only in-frame clones and omits some. This sample has 200,000 or so clones, with approximately 84% found just once. Specimen: peripheral blood. The receptors here all came from a human donor with acute or convalescent COVID-19. The donor label of this sample is uncertain.

This clone is a singleton in its sample. The chain carries TRBV7-2 and TRBJ2-2, with D possibly TRBD2 on 5 matching bases. Trimming pared 5 bases from V and 3 bases from J, leaving 13 bases between. The CDR3 contains 15 residues. Germline V gives CDR1 SGHTA, CDR2 FQGNSA. CDR3 sequence: CASSLTRADTGELFF. In DNA, the CDR3 is TGTGCCAGCAGCCTAACTAGAGCGGACACCGGGGAGCTGTTTTTT.

The V gene is TRBV6-1, the J gene TRBJ2-7; 9 bases are shared with TRBD2. The V gene end was trimmed by 2 bases and the J gene end by 4 bases; junction bases not matched to a gene: 6. CDR1 is MNHNS and CDR2 is SASEGT in the germline V gene. The CDR3 sequence is 15 residues long. In nucleotides, the CDR3 is TGTGCCAGCAGTGAAATAGCGGGAGCACGATACGAGCAGTACTTC. It codes for CASSEIAGARYEQYF.

The V gene is TRBV7-6, the J gene TRBJ1-2, with TRBD1 matching 11 bases. V was clipped by 4 bases and J by 2 bases; unmatched bases: 9. The CDR3 runs to 17 residues. CDR1 is SGHVS and CDR2 is FNYEAQ in the germline V gene. CDR3 amino acids: CASSSGQGATKNYGYTF. The CDR3 DNA follows: TGTGCCAGCAGCTCAGGACAGGGGGCGACTAAGAACTATGGCTACACCTTC.

The chain carries TRBV6-1 and TRBJ2-2; weak D call: TRBD2 (5 bases). V shed 4 bases and J shed 4 bases, with 16 bases lying between them. Germline V gene lookup returns CDR1 MNHNS and CDR2 SASEGT. This CDR3 comprises 16 residues. The CDR3 DNA reads TGTGCCAGCAGTGGGGCCGGGGTCGGAAGCACCGGGGAGCTGTTTTTT. Translation gives CASSGAGVGSTGELFF.

This chain connects TRBV7-9 to TRBJ1-5, with D uncertain. The CDR3 sequence is 13 residues long. Germline loops: CDR1 SEHNR, CDR2 FQNEAQ (reference sequence). With 5 bases removed from V and 7 bases from J, the gap between germline ends came to 12 bases. DNA of the CDR3: TGTGCCAGCAGCATGGGGAGTATGCAGCCCCAGCATTTT. Translated: CASSMGSMQPQHF.

The chain recombines TRBV7-7 with TRBJ2-1, with 8 bases fitting TRBD1. V lost 5 bases to trimming and J lost 5 bases; unmatched junction nucleotides: 8. Per germline, CDR1 SSHAT and CDR2 FNYEAQ (reference sequence). There are 15 residues in the CDR3. The CDR3 region is CASSPRTGINNEQFF. The CDR3 coding sequence is TGTGCCAGCAGCCCGCGGACAGGGATAAACAATGAGCAGTTCTTC. Full variable domain (missing parts from reference TRBV7-7 and TRBJ2-1): GAGVSQSPRYKVTKRGQDVTLRCDPISSHATLYWYQQALGQGPEFLTYFNYEAQPDKSGLPSDRFSAERPEGSISTLTIQRTEQRDSAMYRCASSPRTGINNEQFFGPGTRLTVL.

The V gene is TRBV6-5, the J gene TRBJ1-5; 7 bases align to TRBD1. V lost 6 bases to trimming and J lost 5 bases; unmatched junction nucleotides: 4. The CDR3 totals 13 residues. Germline CDR1 is MNHEY and CDR2 is SVGAGI. CDR3 protein: CASRLGQDQPQHF. As DNA, the CDR3 is TGTGCCAGCAGACTCGGACAGGATCAGCCCCAGCATTTT.

This clone was recorded once. The chain carries TRBV28 and TRBJ1-1; D remains unclear. The CDR3 sequence is 14 residues long. V lost 7 bases and J 1 base, leaving 13 bases between the germline ends. Per germline, CDR1 MDHEN and CDR2 SYDVKM. The CDR3 protein is CASTPPSENTEAFF. For the CDR3, the DNA is TGTGCCAGCACCCCGCCCTCAGAGAACACTGAAGCTTTCTTT.